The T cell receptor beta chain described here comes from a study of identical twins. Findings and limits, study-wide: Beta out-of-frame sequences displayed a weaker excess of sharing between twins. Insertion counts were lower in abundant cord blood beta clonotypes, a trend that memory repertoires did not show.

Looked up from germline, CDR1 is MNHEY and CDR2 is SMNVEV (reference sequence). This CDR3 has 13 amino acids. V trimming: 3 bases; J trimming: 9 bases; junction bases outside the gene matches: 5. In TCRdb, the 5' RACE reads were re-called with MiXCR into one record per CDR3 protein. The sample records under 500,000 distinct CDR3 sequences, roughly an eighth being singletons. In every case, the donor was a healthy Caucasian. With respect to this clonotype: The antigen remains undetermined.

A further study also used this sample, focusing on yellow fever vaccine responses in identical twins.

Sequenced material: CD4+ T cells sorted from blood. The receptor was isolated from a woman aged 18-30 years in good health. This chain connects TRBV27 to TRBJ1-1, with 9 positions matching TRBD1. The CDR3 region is CASSLAGTGKAFF. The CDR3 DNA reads TGTGCCAGCAGTTTGGCTGGGACAGGGAAAGCTTTCTTT.